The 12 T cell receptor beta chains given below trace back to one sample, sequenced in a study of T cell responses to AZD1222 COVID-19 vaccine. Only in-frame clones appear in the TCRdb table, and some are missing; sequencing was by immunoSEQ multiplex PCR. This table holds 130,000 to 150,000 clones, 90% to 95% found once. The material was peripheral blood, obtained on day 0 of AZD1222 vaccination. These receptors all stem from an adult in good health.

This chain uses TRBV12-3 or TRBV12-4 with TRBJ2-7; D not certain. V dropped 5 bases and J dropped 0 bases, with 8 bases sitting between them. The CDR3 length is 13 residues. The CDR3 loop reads CASSKSSSYEQYF. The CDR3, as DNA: TGTGCCAGCAGTAAATCATCCTCCTACGAGCAGTACTTC.

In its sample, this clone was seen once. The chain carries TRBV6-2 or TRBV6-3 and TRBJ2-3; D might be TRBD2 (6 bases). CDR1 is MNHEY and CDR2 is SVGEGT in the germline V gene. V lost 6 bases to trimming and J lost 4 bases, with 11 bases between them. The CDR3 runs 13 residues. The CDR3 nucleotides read TGTGCCAGCAGCGACGGGACTCCAGATACGCAGTATTTT. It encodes CASSDGTPDTQYF.

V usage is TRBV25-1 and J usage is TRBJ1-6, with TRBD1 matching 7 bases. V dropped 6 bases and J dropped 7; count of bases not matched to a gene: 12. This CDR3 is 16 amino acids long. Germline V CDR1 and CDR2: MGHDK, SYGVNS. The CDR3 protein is CASSELFRDRNSPLHF. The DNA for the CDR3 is TGTGCCAGCAGCGAACTATTCCGGGACAGAAATTCACCCCTCCACTTT.

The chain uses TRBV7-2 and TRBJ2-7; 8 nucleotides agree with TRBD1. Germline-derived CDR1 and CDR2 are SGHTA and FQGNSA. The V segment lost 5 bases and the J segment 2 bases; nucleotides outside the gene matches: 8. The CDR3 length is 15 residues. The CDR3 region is CASSPGQGKAYEQYF. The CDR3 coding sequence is TGTGCCAGCAGCCCTGGACAGGGAAAAGCCTACGAGCAGTACTTC.

CDR3 amino acids: CASSSVRGNQPQHF. The CDR3 region has the DNA TGTGCCAGCAGCTCGGTAAGGGGCAATCAGCCCCAGCATTTT. The genes are TRBV7-9 and TRBJ1-5; no clear D. The V end lost 4 bases, the J end lost 2 bases, and 9 bases lay between the germline ends. Germline assignment: CDR1 SEHNR and CDR2 FQNEAQ (reference sequence). This CDR3 has 14 amino acids.

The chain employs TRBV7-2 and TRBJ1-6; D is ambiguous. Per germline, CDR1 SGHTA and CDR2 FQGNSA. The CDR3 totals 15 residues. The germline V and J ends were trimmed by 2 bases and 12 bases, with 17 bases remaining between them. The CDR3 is CASSLRLWADGPLHF. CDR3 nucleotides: TGTGCCAGCAGCTTAAGATTGTGGGCGGATGGACCCCTCCACTTT.

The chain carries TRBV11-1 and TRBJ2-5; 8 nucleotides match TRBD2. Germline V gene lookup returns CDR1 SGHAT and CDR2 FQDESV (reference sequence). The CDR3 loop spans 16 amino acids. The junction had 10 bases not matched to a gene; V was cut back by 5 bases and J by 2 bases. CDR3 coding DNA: TGTGCCAGCAGCCGCCGACTAGCGAGGCGACAAGAGACCCAGTACTTC. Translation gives CASSRRLARRQETQYF.

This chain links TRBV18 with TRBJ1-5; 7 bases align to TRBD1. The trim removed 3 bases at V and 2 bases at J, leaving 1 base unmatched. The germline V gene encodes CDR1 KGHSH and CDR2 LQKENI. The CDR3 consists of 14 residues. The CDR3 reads CASSPQGGNQPQHF. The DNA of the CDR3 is TGTGCCAGCTCACCGCAGGGGGGCAATCAGCCCCAGCATTTT.

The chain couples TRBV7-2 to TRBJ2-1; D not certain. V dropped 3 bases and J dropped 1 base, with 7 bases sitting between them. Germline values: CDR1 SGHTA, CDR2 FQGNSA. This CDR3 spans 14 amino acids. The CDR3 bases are TGTGCCAGCAGCTTCGTCACATCCTACAATGAGCAGTTCTTC. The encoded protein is CASSFVTSYNEQFF.

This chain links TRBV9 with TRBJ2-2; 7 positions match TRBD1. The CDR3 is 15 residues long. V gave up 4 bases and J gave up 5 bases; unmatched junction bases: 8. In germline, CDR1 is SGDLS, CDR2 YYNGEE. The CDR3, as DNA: TGTGCCAGCAGCTTTAGGACAGGCGGGACCGGGGAGCTGTTTTTT. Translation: CASSFRTGGTGELFF.

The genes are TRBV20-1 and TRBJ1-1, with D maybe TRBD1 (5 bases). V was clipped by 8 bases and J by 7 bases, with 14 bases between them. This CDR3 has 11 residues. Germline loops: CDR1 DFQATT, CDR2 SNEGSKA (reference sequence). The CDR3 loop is CSTSPGGEAFF. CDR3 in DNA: TGCAGTACCTCCCCTGGGGGTGAAGCTTTCTTT.

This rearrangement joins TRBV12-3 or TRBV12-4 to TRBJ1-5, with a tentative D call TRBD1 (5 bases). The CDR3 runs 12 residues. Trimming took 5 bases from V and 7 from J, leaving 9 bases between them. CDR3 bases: TGTGCCAGCAGTAATAGGGGACAGCCCCAGCATTTT. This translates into CASSNRGQPQHF.